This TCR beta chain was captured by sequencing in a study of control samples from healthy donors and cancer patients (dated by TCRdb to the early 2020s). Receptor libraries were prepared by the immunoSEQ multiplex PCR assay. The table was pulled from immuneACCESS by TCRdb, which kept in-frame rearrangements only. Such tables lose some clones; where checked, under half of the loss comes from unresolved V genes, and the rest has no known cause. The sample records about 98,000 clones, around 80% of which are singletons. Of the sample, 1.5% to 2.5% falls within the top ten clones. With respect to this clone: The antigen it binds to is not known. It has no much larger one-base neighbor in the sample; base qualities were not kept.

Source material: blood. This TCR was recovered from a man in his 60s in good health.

The DNA is as follows: TGTGCCAGCAGCTTAGGAGTTGACTCATCTGGAAACACCATATATTTT. This yields the protein CASSLGVDSSGNTIYF. Recombination joined TRBV11-2 with TRBJ1-3; the D gene is unclear. Based on the germline V gene, the CDR1 and CDR2 sequences are SGHAT and FQNNGV. There are 16 amino acids in the CDR3, from cysteine to phenylalanine inclusive. The only DNA kept is the CDR3, 48 bases in frame from the first base. Between the V and J ends, shortened by 1 base and 1 base respectively, the junction contains 11 bases.